The entry that follows covers one T cell receptor beta chain sequence. Its matching antigen is unknown. These data belong to a study of OX40 agonist ivuxolimab in advanced cancers. The germline CDR1 and CDR2 sequences are SEHNR and FQNEAQ (reference sequence). This CDR3 spans 12 amino acids. Deletions cut 4 bases from V and 11 bases from J, with 12 bases between. Study-level findings and limits: With doses of 0.1 to 3.0 mg/kg, CD4+ and CD8+ blood T cells had undergone clonal expansion by week 6.

Sequencing used immunoSEQ multiplex PCR; TCRdb keeps in-frame clones, though not all of them. This table holds about 70,000 clones, over 75% found once. The J gene is TRBJ1-5, the V gene TRBV7-9, with D uncertain. This clonotype was sampled from an adult with an advanced solid tumor such as melanoma, head and neck, liver or kidney cancer. Here the sequenced sample was CD4+ or CD8+ T cells sorted from blood, taken in a trial of the OX40 agonist ivuxolimab. The CDR3 sequence is CASSSESRSQHF. CDR3 DNA: TGTGCCAGCAGCTCGGAGAGCAGGTCCCAGCATTTT. Full variable domain (remainder filled in from reference TRBV7-9 and TRBJ1-5): DTGVSQNPRHKITKRGQNVTFRCDPISEHNRLYWYRQTLGQGPEFLTYFQNEAQLEKSRLLSDRFSAERPKGSFSTLEIQRTEQGDSAMYLCASSSESRSQHFGDGTRLSIL.